This T cell receptor (beta chain) is from a study of cytomegalovirus exposure and HLA in healthy donors. Germline V gives CDR1 SGDLS, CDR2 YYNGEE. CDR3 size: 12 residues. V lost 4 bases, J lost 6 bases, and 8 bases lay in between. Each donor was healthy, and each was a bone marrow donor. Primers for the PCR totalled 60 Vbeta and 13 Jbeta. Authors' processing steps: A later analysis counted about 80 million unique TCR beta chains, around 10 million shared. The repertoire was sequenced with immunoSEQ multiplex PCR; TCRdb's copy has only in-frame clones and lacks some. V and J calls and clone size come straight from that table; D and trimming were deduced from the DNA. The repertoire has under 200,000 clones, around 80% of them found once; the top ten carry 0.75% to 0.8%.

The origin of this receptor is a female donor in good health and CMV-seronegative. The specimen was PBMCs. The J gene is TRBJ2-1, the V gene TRBV9, with no clear D. The CDR3 sequence is CASSPGFNEQFF. CDR3 DNA: TGTGCCAGCAGCCCAGGATTCAATGAGCAGTTCTTC.